Listed below are T cell receptor beta chains from one sample, sequenced in a study of CD8+ T cells in alopecia areata. Generated by immunoSEQ multiplex PCR, the TCRdb table keeps only in-frame clones and is missing some. The table has 150,000 to 250,000 clones, roughly 60% seen once. The sample here was CD4+ T cells sorted from blood, taken at week 24, from a patient treated with tofacitinib. Every receptor here comes from a human donor with alopecia areata. CDR3s include the opening cysteine and the closing phenylalanine or tryptophan. A D gene is named only where the DNA matches it firmly. Expanded clones are given a class, and other clones once, few, many or no size at all.

V	D	J	size	CDR3	DNA
TRBV29-1	.	TRBJ2-7	.	CSVDPGSHEQYF	TGCAGCGTTGATCCAGGGAGCCACGAGCAGTACTTC
TRBV5-1	.	TRBJ1-6	.	CASSPSLAGRNSPLHF	TGCGCCAGCAGCCCATCCCTCGCCGGGCGGAATTCACCCCTCCACTTT
TRBV30	TRBD1	TRBJ2-7	.	CAWSVGQGPYEQYF	TGTGCCTGGAGTGTGGGACAGGGACCCTACGAGCAGTACTTC
TRBV28	.	TRBJ2-7	.	CASRPPGEGYEQYF	TGTGCCAGCAGGCCGCCGGGCGAGGGCTACGAGCAGTACTTC
TRBV9	.	TRBJ2-2	once	CASSVVGQTGELFF	TGTGCCAGCAGCGTAGTGGGCCAAACCGGGGAGCTGTTTTTT
TRBV6-5	.	TRBJ2-1	.	CASSELTDSNEQFF	TGTGCCAGCAGTGAGCTGACGGACAGCAATGAGCAGTTCTTC
TRBV6-6	.	TRBJ1-2	.	CASRPPDVRGGGDTF	TGTGCCAGCAGGCCCCCGGACGTTCGTGGGGGTGGCGACACCTTC
TRBV9	.	TRBJ1-2	few	CASSGPQGDGYTF	TGTGCCAGCAGCGGACCCCAGGGTGATGGCTACACCTTC
TRBV29-1	.	TRBJ2-1	.	CSVEESSQNEQFF	TGCAGCGTTGAAGAAAGTAGTCAGAATGAGCAGTTCTTC
TRBV29-1	TRBD2	TRBJ2-7	.	CSVEKAGGTYEQYF	TGCAGCGTTGAAAAGGCGGGGGGGACCTACGAGCAGTACTTC
TRBV7-2	TRBD1	TRBJ2-7	.	CASSLVGTGRNEQYF	TGTGCCAGCAGCTTAGTGGGGACAGGGAGGAACGAGCAGTACTTC
TRBV6-6	.	TRBJ1-1	.	CASIRMEGTEAFF	TGTGCCAGCATTAGAATGGAGGGCACTGAAGCTTTCTTT
TRBV28	TRBD1	TRBJ1-4	.	CASRWTGINEKLFF	TGTGCCAGCAGATGGACAGGGATAAATGAAAAACTGTTTTTT
TRBV7-2	.	TRBJ2-5	.	CASSLGLGQYF	TGTGCCAGCAGCTTAGGACTAGGGCAGTACTTC
TRBV9	TRBD1	TRBJ1-2	few	CASSEYRDREYGYTF	TGTGCCAGCAGCGAGTACCGGGACAGGGAGTATGGCTACACCTTC
TRBV28	.	TRBJ2-4	.	CASSQRVIAKNIQYF	TGTGCCAGCAGCCAACGGGTAATAGCCAAAAACATTCAGTACTTC
TRBV10-3	TRBD1	TRBJ1-2	.	CAISPGQGTAGHGYTF	TGTGCCATCAGCCCGGGACAGGGGACGGCGGGTCATGGCTACACCTTC
TRBV25-1	.	TRBJ1-5	.	CASSEKDFHSNQPQHF	TGTGCCAGCAGTGAAAAAGACTTCCATAGCAATCAGCCCCAGCATTTT
TRBV6-5	.	TRBJ2-7	.	CASSPPPPSYEQYF	TGTGCCAGCAGTCCCCCCCCTCCCTCCTACGAGCAGTACTTC
TRBV27	.	TRBJ1-1	.	CASSTGRVNTEAFF	TGTGCCAGCAGCACAGGACGAGTGAACACTGAAGCTTTCTTT
TRBV18	.	TRBJ1-2	.	CASSRTEDYGYTF	TGTGCCAGCTCACGGACCGAGGACTATGGCTACACCTTC
TRBV28	.	TRBJ1-1	.	CASSPPGHTEAFF	TGTGCCAGCAGCCCTCCAGGGCACACTGAAGCTTTCTTT
TRBV7-2	.	TRBJ1-2	few	CASSLDSAGTNYGYTF	TGTGCCAGCAGCTTAGACTCGGCAGGGACGAACTATGGCTACACCTTC